These 10 T cell receptor beta chains were sequenced from one sample in a study of human T cells and chemical hapten exposure. Sample time point: patch test 3, about 24 weeks after DPC sensitization. Treatment here: therapeutic diphenylcyclopropenone sensitization with weekly scalp DPC. Researchers extracted total RNA from unfractionated whole blood. TCRdb re-derived calls from the RACE reads in MiXCR, one entry per CDR3 protein. The sample has roughly 38,000 distinct CDR3 sequences, more than 8% seen once. This specimen consisted of whole blood, obtained in connection with sensitization to the hapten diphenylcyclopropenone (DPC). Receptors were obtained from a man aged 45-60 years with alopecia areata. Some clones in this sample may be carry-over from other donors' samples.

This clonotype was seen repeatedly, ten times or more. V is TRBV6-1 and J is TRBJ2-2, with D perhaps TRBD1 or TRBD2 (5 bases each). V was trimmed by 8 bases and J by 0 bases, leaving 7 bases between them. This CDR3 is built from 13 residues. Per germline, CDR1 MNHNS and CDR2 SASEGT. The CDR3 protein is CASEGPNTGELFF. The CDR3 nucleotides read TGTGCCAGCGAGGGACCGAACACCGGGGAGCTGTTTTTT.

In DNA form, the CDR3 reads TGCGCCAGCAGCCAAGGTGGGACTCCAAGGCCCTACGAGCAGTACTTC. It translates to CASSQGGTPRPYEQYF. The chain couples TRBV4-1 to TRBJ2-7, with D possibly being TRBD2 (6 bases). CDR1 MGHRA and CDR2 YSYEKL come from the germline V gene. This CDR3 has 16 amino acids. The germline V and J ends were trimmed by 1 base and 2 bases, with 15 bases remaining between them.

This clonotype was seen more than once but under ten times. The junction departs from germline at one end; a sequencing error may be responsible. V gene TRBV3-1 combines with J gene TRBJ1-4, with no clear D. Germline-derived CDR1 and CDR2 are LGHDT and YNNKEL (reference sequence). This CDR3 is 12 amino acids long. The CDR3 sequence is CASSQGGRDPAF. DNA of the CDR3: TGTGCCAGCAGCCAAGGCGGAAGAGACCCGGCCTTT.

This clonotype was recorded many times. The rearrangement links TRBV12-3 or TRBV12-4 to TRBJ1-2; no clear D. There are 12 residues in the CDR3. V was clipped by 1 base and J by 5 bases, with 5 bases between them. The CDR3 DNA reads TGTGCCAGCAGTTTAGAAGGGTATGGCTACACCTTC. It specifies CASSLEGYGYTF.

There are many counts of this clonotype. The chain couples TRBV13 to TRBJ2-7, with D perhaps matching TRBD2 (5 bases). The V gene lost 5 bases and the J gene lost 2 bases, with 10 bases spanning the gap. From germline, CDR1 is PRHDT and CDR2 FYEKMQ (reference sequence). CDR3 length equals 13 residues. The CDR3 DNA sequence: TGTGCCAGCAGCCCGAGAGCGGCCTACGAGCAGTACTTC. Translating gives CASSPRAAYEQYF.

For this clonotype: A single base separates this from a much larger clone, so it may be a read error. V is TRBV9 and J is TRBJ2-3; the D is unclear. The germline V and J ends were trimmed by 0 bases and 2 bases, with 10 bases remaining between them. Germline CDR1 reads SGDLS; CDR2 reads YYNGEE. The CDR3 has 15 amino acids. CDR3 bases: TGTGCCAGCAGCGTAGAGGGTGCCGACACAGATACGCAGTATTTT. Protein product: CASSVEGADTDTQYF. Full variable domain (missing parts from reference TRBV9 and TRBJ2-3): DSGVTQTPKHLITATGQRVTLRCSPRSGDLSVYWYQQSLDQGLQFLIQYYNGEERAKGNILERFSAQQFPDLHSELNLSSLELGDSALYFCASSVEGADTDTQYFGPGTRLTVL.

The chain links TRBV5-1 to TRBJ2-6; either TRBD1 or TRBD2 may supply D (5 bases each). V lost 0 bases and J lost 2, with 12 bases in between. Germline lookup yields CDR1 SGHRS and CDR2 YFSETQ. The CDR3 has 17 amino acids. The CDR3 loop is CASSLAAGSTGANVLTF. Here the CDR3 DNA reads TGCGCCAGCAGCTTGGCGGCAGGGAGTACTGGGGCCAACGTCCTGACTTTC.

V and J are TRBV6-1 and TRBJ2-1; 10 bases match TRBD2. Germline values: CDR1 MNHNS, CDR2 SASEGT. Trimming removed 8 bases from V and 0 bases from J; junction bases left unmatched: 13. There are 18 residues in the CDR3. The CDR3 spells CASEALAGVLDSYNEQFF. In DNA, the CDR3 is TGTGCCAGCGAAGCTCTAGCGGGAGTTCTCGACTCCTACAATGAGCAGTTCTTC.

This clonotype was picked up many times. The chain recombines TRBV5-1 with TRBJ1-1, with 10 bases that match TRBD1. This CDR3 is built from 13 residues. The germline gives CDR1 SGHRS, CDR2 YFSETQ. J gave up 5 bases and V 3 bases, and 1 base lay outside the gene matches. The CDR3 coding sequence is TGCGCCAGCAGCTCGGACAGGGGGACTGAAGCTTTCTTT. This encodes CASSSDRGTEAFF.

This clonotype was seen at least ten times. The chain is built from TRBV7-9 and TRBJ1-6; D is undetermined. CDR1 and CDR2 (germline): SEHNR, FQNEAQ (reference sequence). This CDR3 region has 16 residues. Trimming pared 0 bases from V and 9 bases from J, leaving 15 bases between. The CDR3 region is CASSLAGGSGSSPLHF. The CDR3 coding sequence is TGTGCCAGCAGCTTAGCCGGAGGGAGTGGGAGTTCACCCCTCCACTTT.